This T cell receptor (beta chain) came from a study of blood T cell repertoires in COVID-19. Study details: Spain, Italy and the United States supplied samples that represented acute and convalescent COVID-19. In each case, the material was cDNA or gDNA derived from T cells, B-cell-depleted T cells, or PBMCs.

V shed 5 bases, J shed 3 bases, and the junction held 5 bases outside the gene matches. This CDR3 is 14 amino acids long. Germline V lookup: CDR1 LNHDA, CDR2 SQIVND (reference sequence). Authors' processing steps: By means of reference gene primer amplification, nucleated cell counts were estimated. Clones were read by immunoSEQ multiplex PCR, and TCRdb kept only the in-frame ones, dropping some. V, J and clone size derive from that table, while D and trimming were established from the DNA sequence. Of roughly 87,000 clones listed, more than 85% are singletons. This chain joins TRBV19 and TRBJ2-7; 9 bases agree with TRBD1. This clonotype was sampled from a man between 40 and 49 years old with acute or convalescent COVID-19. The sample was peripheral blood. CDR3 residues: CASSAQGANYEQYF. CDR3 DNA: TGTGCCAGTAGTGCACAGGGGGCTAACTACGAGCAGTACTTC.